A selection of T cell receptor beta chains follows, all from one sample in a study of T-cell reconstitution after alpha-beta-depleted transplantation in children. Each CDR3 protein is one row after TCRdb ran MiXCR on the PCR reads. The table has 98,000 or so distinct CDR3 sequences, less than 25% seen once. This specimen was PBMCs, taken before TCRalphabeta/CD19-depleted stem cell transplant. The receptors were sampled from a boy between 2 and 10 years old with acute lymphoblastic leukemia, due to receive a stem cell transplant. Both conserved end residues are part of each CDR3. Each record gives: D gene, J gene, clone size, V gene, CDR3 protein, CDR3 DNA. The D gene is left open where the match is weak. The size entry is marked missing in some rows and otherwise reads once, few, many or a size class.

TRBD2	TRBJ2-1	few	TRBV11-3	CASSQGLASYNEQFF	TGTGCCAGCAGCCAAGGACTAGCGTCTTACAATGAGCAGTTCTTC
.	TRBJ2-2	.	TRBV28	CASSPQGGQFPGELFF	TGTGCCAGCAGTCCCCAGGGGGGTCAGTTCCCCGGGGAGCTGTTTTTT
.	TRBJ1-2	.	TRBV3-1	CASSQIYGYTF	TGTGCCAGCAGCCAAATTTATGGCTACACCTTC
TRBD2	TRBJ2-1	.	TRBV5-1	CASQLLASGLNNEQFF	TGCGCCAGCCAACTCTTGGCTAGCGGTTTAAACAATGAGCAGTTCTTC
TRBD2	TRBJ2-1	few	TRBV6-2/TRBV6-3	CASSKGSAGGPREEQFF	TGTGCCAGCAGTAAGGGTTCGGCGGGAGGGCCTCGGGAGGAGCAGTTCTTC
TRBD1	TRBJ2-7	.	TRBV28	CASSPSGTGHAYEQYF	TGTGCCAGCAGTCCCTCCGGGACAGGCCATGCCTACGAGCAGTACTTC
.	TRBJ1-1	few	TRBV7-2	CASSHFDTPNTEAFF	TGTGCCAGCAGCCACTTCGACACACCGAACACTGAAGCTTTCTTT
.	TRBJ1-5	few	TRBV4-1	CASSQVRASNQPQHF	TGCGCCAGCAGCCAAGTCAGGGCGAGCAATCAGCCCCAGCATTTT
.	TRBJ2-6	.	TRBV4-1	CASSEGEEPSGANVLTF	TGCGCCAGCAGCGAAGGAGAGGAACCTTCTGGGGCCAACGTCCTGACTTTC
.	TRBJ2-1	few	TRBV6-6	CASSYSSGESRVF	TGTGCCAGCAGTTATTCTTCCGGGGAAAGTAGAGTCTTC